These T cell receptor beta chains were read from a single sample in a study of HIV-infected children after antiretroviral therapy interruption. Via MiXCR, TCRdb re-called the 3' RACE reads, giving one row per CDR3 protein. The table records about 37,000 distinct CDR3 sequences, less than 8.5% of them present only once. Sequencing used CD45RA+ CD4+ T cells from PBMCs, pooled from several time points, obtained from a donor given antiretroviral therapy, either interrupted or continuous. The receptors derive from a pool of human donors with HIV. The CDR3 runs from the conserved cysteine through the conserved F or W. The order of the fields is clone size, D gene, J gene, V gene, CDR3 DNA, CDR3 protein. A D gene is named only where the DNA matches it firmly. A clone size is listed for some rows: how often the clone was seen (once, few, many), or a class if it is expanded.

abundance: NA; d_gene: NA; j_gene: TRBJ1-1; v_gene: TRBV7-7; CDR3nt: TGTGCCAGCAGCTTAGTTCGCGTAAGGGACAAGACTCATAACACTGAAGCTTTCTTT; CDR3aa: CASSLVRVRDKTHNTEAFF
abundance: many; d_gene: NA; j_gene: TRBJ2-3; v_gene: TRBV20-1; CDR3nt: TGCAGTGCAGCTGAAAGCACAGATACGCAGTATTTT; CDR3aa: CSAAESTDTQYF
abundance: many; d_gene: NA; j_gene: TRBJ1-1; v_gene: TRBV28; CDR3nt: TGTGCCAGCAGTTCGTCAGGGCCGAACACTGAAGCTTTCTTT; CDR3aa: CASSSSGPNTEAFF
abundance: many; d_gene: NA; j_gene: TRBJ1-4; v_gene: TRBV3-1; CDR3nt: TGTGCCAGCAGCCAAGATCAAGTAAGGTCTAATGAAAAACTGTTTTTT; CDR3aa: CASSQDQVRSNEKLFF
abundance: NA; d_gene: TRBD1; j_gene: TRBJ2-6; v_gene: TRBV6-2/TRBV6-3; CDR3nt: TGTGCCAGCAGTCTGACAGGGTTTAAATCTGGGGCCAACGTCCTGACTTTC; CDR3aa: CASSLTGFKSGANVLTF
abundance: many; d_gene: NA; j_gene: TRBJ2-3; v_gene: TRBV20-1; CDR3nt: TGCAGTGCTAGAGTCGGCAAGGATACGCAGTATTTT; CDR3aa: CSARVGKDTQYF
abundance: few; d_gene: TRBD2; j_gene: TRBJ2-1; v_gene: TRBV14; CDR3nt: TGTGCCAGCAGCCAAGGAGTTAGCGGGAGTTCCTACAATGAGCAGTTCTTC; CDR3aa: CASSQGVSGSSYNEQFF
abundance: NA; d_gene: TRBD2; j_gene: TRBJ2-2; v_gene: TRBV12-3/TRBV12-4; CDR3nt: TGTGCCAGCACCACTAGCGGGAGACAAACCGGGGAGCTGTTTTTT; CDR3aa: CASTTSGRQTGELFF
abundance: medium-sized; d_gene: NA; j_gene: TRBJ2-1; v_gene: TRBV12-3/TRBV12-4; CDR3nt: TGTGCAAGCAGCTTCCAGGGCTATGCTGAGCAGTTCTTC; CDR3aa: CASSFQGYAEQFF
abundance: many; d_gene: TRBD1; j_gene: TRBJ1-2; v_gene: TRBV11-2; CDR3nt: TGTGCCAGCAGCCGTATTAAGACCGGGACAGAATATGGCTACACCTTC; CDR3aa: CASSRIKTGTEYGYTF
abundance: NA; d_gene: TRBD1; j_gene: TRBJ2-4; v_gene: TRBV29-1; CDR3nt: TGCAGCGCCACACAGGGGTGGAACATTCAGTACTTC; CDR3aa: CSATQGWNIQYF
abundance: many; d_gene: NA; j_gene: TRBJ1-6; v_gene: TRBV7-2; CDR3nt: TGTGCCAGCAGCTTTACGAGGCAAAATTCACCCCTCCACTTT; CDR3aa: CASSFTRQNSPLHF
abundance: many; d_gene: NA; j_gene: TRBJ2-5; v_gene: TRBV11-2; CDR3nt: TGTGCCAGCAGCTTAAGACCGAAACAAGAGACCCAGTACTTC; CDR3aa: CASSLRPKQETQYF
abundance: many; d_gene: TRBD2; j_gene: TRBJ2-3; v_gene: TRBV7-9; CDR3nt: TGTGCCAGCATCCAGCGGGAGCGCACAGATACGCAGTATTTT; CDR3aa: CASIQRERTDTQYF
abundance: NA; d_gene: NA; j_gene: TRBJ2-2; v_gene: TRBV24-1; CDR3nt: TGTGCCACCAGTGATTTCAGGAACACCGGGGAGCTGTTTTTT; CDR3aa: CATSDFRNTGELFF
abundance: many; d_gene: TRBD1; j_gene: TRBJ1-4; v_gene: TRBV12-3/TRBV12-4; CDR3nt: TGTGCCAGCAGTCGGACAGGGGTTCTGGAAAAACTGTTTTTT; CDR3aa: CASSRTGVLEKLFF
abundance: once; d_gene: TRBD2; j_gene: TRBJ2-1; v_gene: TRBV12-3/TRBV12-4; CDR3nt: TGTGCCAGCCACTGGGGACTAGCGCGAGACAATGAGCAGTTCTTC; CDR3aa: CASHWGLARDNEQFF
abundance: NA; d_gene: NA; j_gene: TRBJ2-7; v_gene: TRBV11-2; CDR3nt: TGTGCCAGCAGCTTAGATTTGGATTACGAGCAGTACTTC; CDR3aa: CASSLDLDYEQYF
abundance: NA; d_gene: TRBD2; j_gene: TRBJ2-1; v_gene: TRBV3-1; CDR3nt: TGTGCCAGCAGCCAAACTAGCGGGAGACTCGATGAGCAGTTCTTC; CDR3aa: CASSQTSGRLDEQFF
abundance: many; d_gene: TRBD1; j_gene: TRBJ1-2; v_gene: TRBV2; CDR3nt: TGTGCCACCGGACAGGACGCTGGCTACACCTTC; CDR3aa: CATGQDAGYTF
abundance: many; d_gene: TRBD2; j_gene: TRBJ2-7; v_gene: TRBV7-7; CDR3nt: TGTGCCAGCAGCCCTAGACTAGCGGGACGCGCCTACGAGCAGTACTTC; CDR3aa: CASSPRLAGRAYEQYF
abundance: NA; d_gene: TRBD1; j_gene: TRBJ1-2; v_gene: TRBV19; CDR3nt: TGTGCCAGTAGTACCCCAGGGGGTTCGGGTTCTAACTATGGCTACACCTTC; CDR3aa: CASSTPGGSGSNYGYTF
abundance: many; d_gene: NA; j_gene: TRBJ2-3; v_gene: TRBV3-1; CDR3nt: TGTGCCAGCAGCCAATCTGGTGGTCGCACAGATACGCAGTATTTT; CDR3aa: CASSQSGGRTDTQYF
abundance: many; d_gene: NA; j_gene: TRBJ2-7; v_gene: TRBV19; CDR3nt: TGTGCCAGCAGTAAAATCCGGGACTGGGTCTATGAACAGTACTTC; CDR3aa: CASSKIRDWVYEQYF
abundance: many; d_gene: NA; j_gene: TRBJ2-5; v_gene: TRBV28; CDR3nt: TGTGCCAGCAGTTCGAAGACCCAGTACTTC; CDR3aa: CASSSKTQYF
abundance: many; d_gene: NA; j_gene: TRBJ2-2; v_gene: TRBV9; CDR3nt: TGTGCCAGCAGCCCCCGGGACTCGAACACCGGGGAGCTGTTTTTT; CDR3aa: CASSPRDSNTGELFF
abundance: many; d_gene: TRBD2; j_gene: TRBJ2-1; v_gene: TRBV11-2; CDR3nt: TGTGCCAGCAGCACATACTCGGGACTAGCGGGGGGGCCGCCCTACAATGAGCAGTTCTTC; CDR3aa: CASSTYSGLAGGPPYNEQFF
abundance: many; d_gene: TRBD2; j_gene: TRBJ2-3; v_gene: TRBV6-6; CDR3nt: TGTGCCAGCAGCAGCGGGAGCCCAGTTCCAGATACGCAGTATTTT; CDR3aa: CASSSGSPVPDTQYF
abundance: many; d_gene: NA; j_gene: TRBJ2-5; v_gene: TRBV20-1; CDR3nt: TGCAGTGCTACCGCTGGGACATCATCCCAAGAGACCCAGTACTTC; CDR3aa: CSATAGTSSQETQYF
abundance: many; d_gene: NA; j_gene: TRBJ1-5; v_gene: TRBV23-1; CDR3nt: TGCGCCAGCAGCCCCCTTATCCCGGGAGGTAATCAGCCCCAGCATTTT; CDR3aa: CASSPLIPGGNQPQHF
abundance: many; d_gene: NA; j_gene: TRBJ1-1; v_gene: TRBV29-1; CDR3nt: TGCAGCGTTCTCAGTGGGCTGAACACTGAAGCTTTCTTT; CDR3aa: CSVLSGLNTEAFF
abundance: many; d_gene: TRBD1; j_gene: TRBJ2-2; v_gene: TRBV20-1; CDR3nt: TGCAGTGCTAGGGTGACAGGGGGCGAGGTCGGGGAGCTGTTTTTT; CDR3aa: CSARVTGGEVGELFF
abundance: many; d_gene: TRBD2; j_gene: TRBJ2-7; v_gene: TRBV3-1; CDR3nt: TGTGCCAGCAGCCAAGAGAGGATAGCGGGAGACAACGAGCAGTACTTC; CDR3aa: CASSQERIAGDNEQYF
abundance: few; d_gene: TRBD2; j_gene: TRBJ2-5; v_gene: TRBV20-1; CDR3nt: TGCAGTGCAACCGGCTTGACTAGCGGGGGGTTCCAAGAGACCCAGTACTTC; CDR3aa: CSATGLTSGGFQETQYF
abundance: many; d_gene: NA; j_gene: TRBJ2-1; v_gene: TRBV5-1; CDR3nt: TGCGCCAGCAGCGGGGGACTGGAGAGCTCCTACAATGAGCAGTTCTTC; CDR3aa: CASSGGLESSYNEQFF